This T cell receptor beta chain was found in a study of blood T cell repertoires in COVID-19. Data came from immunoSEQ multiplex PCR; TCRdb stores just in-frame clones and leaves some out. The sample includes tens of thousands of clones, approximately 85% of them seen just once. Sequencing input: peripheral blood. This clonotype was obtained from a human donor in a cohort sampled during active COVID-19.

CDR3 in amino acids: CASSSPQGADNEQFF. DNA for the CDR3: TGTGCCAGCAGCTCCCCACAGGGGGCTGACAATGAGCAGTTCTTC. The chain uses TRBV5-4 and TRBJ2-1; TRBD1 agrees at 9 bases. CDR1 is SGHNT and CDR2 is YYREEE in the germline V gene (reference sequence). The V and J ends lost 3 bases and 5 bases, in that order; junction bases with no gene match: 6. The CDR3 contains 15 residues.